The text below deals with one TCR beta chain. Antigen: not known. The data are from a study of cytomegalovirus exposure and HLA in healthy donors. General observations from the study: Later findings reportedly placed an Asian-associated ancestry cluster below the roughly 700-donor mean for N-insertions. While the bulk of TCR sequences proved rare, some public TCRs turned up in many donors.

13 Jbeta primers and 60 Vbeta primers were used for the PCR. Sequencing was performed with immunoSEQ multiplex PCR; in TCRdb, only in-frame clones are kept and a portion is missing. The sample shows over 200,000 clones, 82% of them seen only once. Germline assignment: CDR1 SGHNT and CDR2 YENEEA. This CDR3 has 18 amino acids. The V end lost 5 bases, the J end lost 5 bases, and 27 bases lay between the germline ends. Samples came from healthy bone marrow donors. This clonotype originated in a man aged 35-49 years in good health and CMV-seropositive. Sequenced sample: PBMCs. The rearrangement links TRBV11-3 to TRBJ2-5, with D possibly being TRBD2 (5 bases). The CDR3 DNA sequence: TGTGCCAGCAGCCCCCCCGGGCCCTTGGTTCGCCCGGGGGAGACCCAGTACTTC. It yields the protein CASSPPGPLVRPGETQYF.